This record looks at one T cell receptor beta chain sequence and its context. The clone's antigen remains unknown. The input lacks base qualities; no much larger clone sits a single base away. The CDR3 starts with the cysteine, ends with the phenylalanine, and has 14 residues. Just CDR3 DNA is preserved here, 42 bases in frame from base 1. The germline V gene yields MNHEY for CDR1 and SVGAGI for CDR2. V lost 2 bases and J lost 6 bases; the stretch between them is 13 bases long. This specimen belongs to a study of T cells after yellow fever vaccination (dated by TCRdb to 2018 to 2020). Study-level background: The SMART-Seq v4 Ultra Low Input RNA kit was used to prepare libraries from fractions with low cell numbers. To follow T-cell clones before and after primary and booster YFV17D yellow fever vaccination, bulk TCR alpha and beta repertoires were sequenced over time. The cohort comprised two healthy male donors, one aged 18 to 30 and one aged 30 to 40 years. Blood was collected at multiple timepoints before and after primary and secondary immunization, and bulk PBMC replicates and cell subsets were isolated.

TCR cDNA was made using 5'RACE template switching, a step that added a universal primer site and unique molecular identifiers. cDNA synthesis was primed from both the TCR alpha and TCR beta constant segments. Two PCR steps were used to amplify libraries, with sample barcodes and sequencing adapters being added in the second step. Sequencing of libraries was performed on Illumina HiSeq 2500 (2x100 bp) or NovaSeq (2x150 bp). The paper's data handling went like this. MIGEC was used to demultiplex reads and collapse the reads into UMI consensus sequences, and MiXCR was used for V(D)J alignment. Using edgeR on replicate PBMC samples, clonotypes were called vaccine-responding if FDR was below 0.01 and the log2 fold change was above 5 up to day 15. Bulk clonotypes were assigned CD4 or CD8 identity according to which sequenced CD4 or CD8 repertoire held them at higher abundance. The public reads were reanalyzed by TCRdb: fastp trimming at Q25, MiXCR alignment, in-frame beta chains only. Here each entry gathers all rows of one CDR3 protein and keeps the most common genes and DNA. The V and J calls, along with clone size, are taken from TCRdb and not from the paper's own processing. The sample profile shows about 350,000 distinct CDR3 sequences; approximately 10% of them were found once. About 17% of the sample belongs to the ten largest clones.

This specimen's treatment or condition label, per the study, means: live attenuated yellow fever vaccine strain. At each blood-draw timepoint, two biological replicates of bulk PBMCs were collected. PBMCs were isolated from peripheral blood using a standard Ficoll-Paque protocol. TriZol was used to extract RNA from bulk PBMCs, from CD4 and CD8 fractions, and from dextramer-positive and dextramer-negative fractions. Beyond this particular receptor, the publication reports: Because only a couple of donors were included in the study, the extent to which the findings can be generalized is limited. The secondary T-cell response was weaker than the primary response but faster, peaking on day 5 instead of day 15. Computational filtering was required because FACS-sorted repertoires could contain abundant contaminating clonotypes from the bulk population. A small fraction of clonotypes appeared in both the CD4 and CD8 compartments, likely as a result of convergent recombination. Most clones expanded after primary vaccination were re-detected after the booster (96% of CD4 and approximately 85% of CD8), suggesting broad memory maintenance.

The sequenced sample was PBMCs, obtained on the day of the first yellow fever vaccination. Recombination linked TRBV6-5 to TRBJ1-1; the D gene is possibly TRBD1, with 5 bases matching. The source is a man between 18 and 35 years old who received the YFV17D yellow fever vaccine. Here the CDR3 is given as CASSYTSIGAEAFF. The bases are TGTGCCAGCAGTTACACTTCAATAGGGGCTGAAGCTTTCTTT.